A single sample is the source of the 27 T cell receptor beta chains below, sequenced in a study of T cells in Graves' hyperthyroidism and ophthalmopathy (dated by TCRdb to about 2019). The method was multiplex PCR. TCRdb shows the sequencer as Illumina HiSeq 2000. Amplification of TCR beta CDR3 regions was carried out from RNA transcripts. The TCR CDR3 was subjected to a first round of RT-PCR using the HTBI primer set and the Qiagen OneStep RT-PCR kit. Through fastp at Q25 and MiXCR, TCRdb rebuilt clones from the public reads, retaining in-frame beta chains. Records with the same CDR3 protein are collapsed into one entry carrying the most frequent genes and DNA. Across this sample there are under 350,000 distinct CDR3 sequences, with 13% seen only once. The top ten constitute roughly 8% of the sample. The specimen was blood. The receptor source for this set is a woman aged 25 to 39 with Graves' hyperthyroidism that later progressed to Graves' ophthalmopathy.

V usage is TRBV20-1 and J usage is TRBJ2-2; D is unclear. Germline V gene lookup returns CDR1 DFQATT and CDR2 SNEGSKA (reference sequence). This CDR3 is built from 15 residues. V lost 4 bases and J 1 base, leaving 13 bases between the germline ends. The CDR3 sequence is CSATSVKLNTGELFF. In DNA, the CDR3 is TGCAGTGCTACGAGCGTCAAGCTGAACACCGGGGAGCTGTTTTTT.

CDR3 coding DNA: TGCAGTGCTAGCGTCAGGGACACTGAAGCTTTCTTT. It codes for CSASVRDTEAFF. This chain links TRBV20-1 with TRBJ1-1; a weak D match, TRBD1 (5 bases). This CDR3 is built from 12 residues. Trimming pared 3 bases from V and 3 bases from J, leaving 8 bases between. Germline CDR1 and CDR2: DFQATT and SNEGSKA (reference sequence).

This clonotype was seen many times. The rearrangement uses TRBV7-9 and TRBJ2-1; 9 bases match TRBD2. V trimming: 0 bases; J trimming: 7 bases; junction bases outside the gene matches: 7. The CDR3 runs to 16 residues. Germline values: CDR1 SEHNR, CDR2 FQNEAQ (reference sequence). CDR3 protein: CASSLAVVAGVNEQFF. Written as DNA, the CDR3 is TGTGCCAGCAGCTTAGCCGTAGTAGCGGGAGTAAATGAGCAGTTCTTC. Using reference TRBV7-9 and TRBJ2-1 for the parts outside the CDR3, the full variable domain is DTGVSQNPRHKITKRGQNVTFRCDPISEHNRLYWYRQTLGQGPEFLTYFQNEAQLEKSRLLSDRFSAERPKGSFSTLEIQRTEQGDSAMYLCASSLAVVAGVNEQFFGPGTRLTVL.

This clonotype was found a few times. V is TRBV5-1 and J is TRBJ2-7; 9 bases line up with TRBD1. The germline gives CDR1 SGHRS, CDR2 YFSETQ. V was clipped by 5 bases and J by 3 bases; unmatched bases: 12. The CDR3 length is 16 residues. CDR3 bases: TGCGCCAGCAGTTTTGATCCCGGACAGGGGTACTACGAGCAGTACTTC. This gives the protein CASSFDPGQGYYEQYF.

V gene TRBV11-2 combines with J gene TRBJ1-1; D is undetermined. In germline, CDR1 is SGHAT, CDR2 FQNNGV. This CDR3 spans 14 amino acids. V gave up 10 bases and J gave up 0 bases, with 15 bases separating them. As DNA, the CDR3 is TGTGCCACCGCTTTAGGCGGTATGAACACTGAAGCTTTCTTT. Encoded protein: CATALGGMNTEAFF.

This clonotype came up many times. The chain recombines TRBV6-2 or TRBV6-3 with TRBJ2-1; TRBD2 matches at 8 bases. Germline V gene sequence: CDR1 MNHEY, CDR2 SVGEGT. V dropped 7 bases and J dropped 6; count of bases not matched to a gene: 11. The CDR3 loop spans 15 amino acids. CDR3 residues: CASNTPGRAGNEQFF. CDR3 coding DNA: TGTGCCAGCAATACCCCCGGGAGGGCCGGCAATGAGCAGTTCTTC.

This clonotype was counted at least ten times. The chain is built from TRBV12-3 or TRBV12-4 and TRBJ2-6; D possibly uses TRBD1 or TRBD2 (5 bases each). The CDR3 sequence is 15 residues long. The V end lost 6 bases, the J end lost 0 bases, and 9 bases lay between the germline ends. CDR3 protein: CASSPRGSGANVLTF. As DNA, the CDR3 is TGTGCCAGCAGCCCGAGGGGCTCTGGGGCCAACGTCCTGACTTTC.

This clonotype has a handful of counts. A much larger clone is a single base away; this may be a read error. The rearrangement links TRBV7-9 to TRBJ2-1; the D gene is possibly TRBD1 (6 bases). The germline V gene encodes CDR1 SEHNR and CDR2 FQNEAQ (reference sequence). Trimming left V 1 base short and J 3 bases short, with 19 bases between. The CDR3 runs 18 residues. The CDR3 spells CASSLGRGTPGIYNEQFF. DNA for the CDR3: TGTGCCAGCAGCTTAGGACGAGGGACACCGGGAATCTACAATGAGCAGTTCTTC.

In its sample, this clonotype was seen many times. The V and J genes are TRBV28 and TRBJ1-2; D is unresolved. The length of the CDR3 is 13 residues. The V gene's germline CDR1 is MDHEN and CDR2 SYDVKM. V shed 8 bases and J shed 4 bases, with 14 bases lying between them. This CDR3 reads CASGRGSFYGYTF. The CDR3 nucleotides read TGTGCCAGCGGGAGAGGGAGCTTCTATGGCTACACCTTC.

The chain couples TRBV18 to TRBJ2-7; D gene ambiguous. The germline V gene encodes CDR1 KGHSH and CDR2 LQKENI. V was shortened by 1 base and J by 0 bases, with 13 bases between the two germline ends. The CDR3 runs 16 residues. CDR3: CASSPQGAALSYEQYF. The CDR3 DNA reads TGTGCCAGCTCACCACAGGGCGCGGCCCTCTCCTACGAGCAGTACTTC.

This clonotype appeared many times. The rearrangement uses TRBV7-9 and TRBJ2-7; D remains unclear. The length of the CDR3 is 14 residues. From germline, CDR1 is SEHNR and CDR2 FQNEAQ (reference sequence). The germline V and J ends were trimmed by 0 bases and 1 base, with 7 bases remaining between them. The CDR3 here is CASSLAASSYEQYF. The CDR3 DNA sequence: TGTGCCAGCAGCTTAGCTGCCTCATCCTACGAGCAGTACTTC.

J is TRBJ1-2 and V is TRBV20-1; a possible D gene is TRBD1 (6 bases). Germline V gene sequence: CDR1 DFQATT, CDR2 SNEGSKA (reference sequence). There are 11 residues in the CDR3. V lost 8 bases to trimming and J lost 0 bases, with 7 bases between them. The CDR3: CSNRANYGYTF. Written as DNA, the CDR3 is TGCAGTAACAGGGCTAACTATGGCTACACCTTC.

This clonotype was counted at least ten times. In DNA form, the CDR3 reads TGTGCCAGCAGTTTTGGGCAGGGGAGGGTCTATGGCTACACCTTC. As protein: CASSFGQGRVYGYTF. This chain uses TRBV27 with TRBJ1-2; D may be TRBD1 (6 bases). The CDR3 is 15 amino acids. CDR1 is MNHEY, CDR2 SMNVEV, per germline (reference sequence). The ends were cut back, 3 bases at V and 4 bases at J, with 15 bases in the middle.

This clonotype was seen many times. The CDR3 DNA reads as TGTGCCAGCAGCCAAGAGGGTACGAGGGGAGGGGATGGCTACACCTTC. This translates into CASSQEGTRGGDGYTF. This rearrangement joins TRBV3-1 to TRBJ1-2; a possible D gene is TRBD1 (5 bases). This CDR3 is built from 16 residues. Looked up from germline, CDR1 is LGHDT and CDR2 is YNNKEL (reference sequence). V lost 0 bases and J 6 bases, leaving 17 bases between the germline ends.

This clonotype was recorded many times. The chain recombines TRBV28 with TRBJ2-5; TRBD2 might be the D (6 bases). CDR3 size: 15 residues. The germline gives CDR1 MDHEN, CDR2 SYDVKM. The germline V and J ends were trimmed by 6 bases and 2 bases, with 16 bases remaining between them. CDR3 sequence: CASRPPGSIQETQYF. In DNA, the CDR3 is TGTGCCAGCAGGCCCCCCGGGAGTATTCAAGAGACCCAGTACTTC.

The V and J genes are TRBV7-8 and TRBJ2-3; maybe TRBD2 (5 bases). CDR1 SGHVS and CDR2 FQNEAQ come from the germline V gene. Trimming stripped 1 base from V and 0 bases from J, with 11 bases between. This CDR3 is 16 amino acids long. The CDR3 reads CASSLVPSSSTDTQYF. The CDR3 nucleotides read TGTGCCAGCAGCTTAGTGCCTAGCTCTAGCACAGATACGCAGTATTTT.

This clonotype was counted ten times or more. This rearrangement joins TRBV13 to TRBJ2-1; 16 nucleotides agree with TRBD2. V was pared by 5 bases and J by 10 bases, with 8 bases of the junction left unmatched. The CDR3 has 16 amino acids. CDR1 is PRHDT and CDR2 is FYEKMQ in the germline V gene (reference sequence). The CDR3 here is CASSQGTSGRAQEQFF. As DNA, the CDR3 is TGTGCCAGCAGCCAAGGGACTAGCGGGAGGGCCCAGGAGCAGTTCTTC.

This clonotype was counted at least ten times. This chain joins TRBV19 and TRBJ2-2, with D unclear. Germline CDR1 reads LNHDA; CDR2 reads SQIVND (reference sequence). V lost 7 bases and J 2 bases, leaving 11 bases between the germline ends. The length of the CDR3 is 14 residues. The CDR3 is CASKIGTNTGELFF. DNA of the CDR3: TGTGCCAGTAAGATAGGCACCAACACCGGGGAGCTGTTTTTT.

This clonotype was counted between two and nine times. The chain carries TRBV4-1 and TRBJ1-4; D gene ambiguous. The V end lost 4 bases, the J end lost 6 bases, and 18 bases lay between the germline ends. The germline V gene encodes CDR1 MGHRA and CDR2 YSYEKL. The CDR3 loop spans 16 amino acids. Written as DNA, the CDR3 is TGCGCCAGCAGCCCGTTAGGCGGCCGGGATTATGAAAAACTGTTTTTT. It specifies CASSPLGGRDYEKLFF.

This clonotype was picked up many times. The CDR3: CASSSWTSNYEQYF. CDR3 DNA sequence: TGTGCCAGCAGCTCCTGGACTAGTAATTACGAGCAGTACTTC. The chain employs TRBV7-9 and TRBJ2-7; 7 nucleotides agree with TRBD2. J gave up 4 bases and V 4 bases, and 7 bases lay outside the gene matches. Germline V CDR1 and CDR2: SEHNR, FQNEAQ (reference sequence). This CDR3 has 14 residues.

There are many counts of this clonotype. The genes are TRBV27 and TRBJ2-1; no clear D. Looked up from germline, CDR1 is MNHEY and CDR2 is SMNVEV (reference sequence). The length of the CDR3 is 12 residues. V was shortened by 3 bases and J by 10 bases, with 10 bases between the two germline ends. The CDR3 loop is CASSFTDREQFF. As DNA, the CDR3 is TGTGCCAGCAGTTTTACGGACCGAGAGCAGTTCTTC.

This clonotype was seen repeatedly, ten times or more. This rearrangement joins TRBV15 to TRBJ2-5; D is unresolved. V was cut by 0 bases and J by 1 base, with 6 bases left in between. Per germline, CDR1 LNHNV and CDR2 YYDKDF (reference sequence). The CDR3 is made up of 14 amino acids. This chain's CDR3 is CATSRERIQETQYF. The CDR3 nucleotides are TGTGCCACCAGCAGAGAACGCATCCAAGAGACCCAGTACTTC. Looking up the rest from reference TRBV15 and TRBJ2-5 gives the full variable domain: DAMVIQNPRYQVTQFGKPVTLSCSQTLNHNVMYWYQQKSSQAPKLLFHYYDKDFNNEADTPDNFQSRRPNTSFCFLDIRSPGLGDTAMYLCATSRERIQETQYFGPGTRLLVL.

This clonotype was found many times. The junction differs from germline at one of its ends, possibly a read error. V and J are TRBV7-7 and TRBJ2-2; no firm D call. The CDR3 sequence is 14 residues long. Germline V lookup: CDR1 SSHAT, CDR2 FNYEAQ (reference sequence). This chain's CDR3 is CASSPRRETGELFF. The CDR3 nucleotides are TGTGCTAGCAGCCCGCGAAGGGAAACCGGGGAGCTGTTTTTT.

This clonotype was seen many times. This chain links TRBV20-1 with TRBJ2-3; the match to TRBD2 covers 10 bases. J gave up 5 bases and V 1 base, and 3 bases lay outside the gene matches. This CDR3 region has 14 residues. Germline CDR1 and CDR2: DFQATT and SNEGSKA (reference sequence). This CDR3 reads CSARVSGRQDTQYF. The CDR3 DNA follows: TGCAGTGCTAGAGTTAGCGGGAGGCAAGATACGCAGTATTTT.

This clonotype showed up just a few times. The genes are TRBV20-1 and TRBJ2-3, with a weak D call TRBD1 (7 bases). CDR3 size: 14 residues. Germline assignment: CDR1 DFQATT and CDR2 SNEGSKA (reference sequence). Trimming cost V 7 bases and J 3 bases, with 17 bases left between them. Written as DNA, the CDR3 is TGCAGTGGCGTGGAGGGGGCTATGACAGATACGCAGTATTTT. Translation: CSGVEGAMTDTQYF.

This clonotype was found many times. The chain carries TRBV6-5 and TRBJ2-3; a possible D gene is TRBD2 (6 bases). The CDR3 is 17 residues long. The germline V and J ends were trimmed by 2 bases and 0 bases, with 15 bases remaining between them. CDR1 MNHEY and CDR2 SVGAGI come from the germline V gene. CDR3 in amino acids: CASSYGAGSPSTDTQYF. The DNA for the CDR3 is TGTGCCAGCAGTTACGGGGCGGGGAGCCCCAGCACAGATACGCAGTATTTT.

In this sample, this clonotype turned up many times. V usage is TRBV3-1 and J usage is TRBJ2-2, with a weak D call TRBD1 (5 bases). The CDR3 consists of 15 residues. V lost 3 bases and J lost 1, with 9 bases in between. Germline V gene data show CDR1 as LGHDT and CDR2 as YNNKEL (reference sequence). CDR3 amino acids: CASSQGLQNTGELFF. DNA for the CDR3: TGTGCCAGCAGCCAGGGGCTCCAGAACACCGGGGAGCTGTTTTTT.